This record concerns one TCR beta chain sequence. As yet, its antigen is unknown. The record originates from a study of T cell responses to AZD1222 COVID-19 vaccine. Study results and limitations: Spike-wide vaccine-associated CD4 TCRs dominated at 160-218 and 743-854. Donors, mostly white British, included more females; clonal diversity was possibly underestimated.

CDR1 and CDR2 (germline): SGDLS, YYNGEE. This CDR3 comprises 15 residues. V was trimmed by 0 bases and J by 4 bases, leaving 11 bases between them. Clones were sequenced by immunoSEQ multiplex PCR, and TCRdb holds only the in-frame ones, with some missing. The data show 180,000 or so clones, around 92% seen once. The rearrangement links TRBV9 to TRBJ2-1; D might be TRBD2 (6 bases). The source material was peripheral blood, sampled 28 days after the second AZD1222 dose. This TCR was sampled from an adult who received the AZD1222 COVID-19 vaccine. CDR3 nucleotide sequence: TGTGCCAGCAGCGTAGCCGGGGAGGTTTACAATGAGCAGTTCTTC. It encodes CASSVAGEVYNEQFF. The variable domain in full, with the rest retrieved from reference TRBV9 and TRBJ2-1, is DSGVTQTPKHLITATGQRVTLRCSPRSGDLSVYWYQQSLDQGLQFLIQYYNGEERAKGNILERFSAQQFPDLHSELNLSSLELGDSALYFCASSVAGEVYNEQFFGPGTRLTVL.